This TCR beta chain was obtained from a study of T cell changes during pregnancy in multiple sclerosis. The data were produced by immunoSEQ multiplex PCR, yet TCRdb's version contains in-frame clones alone and is incomplete. The repertoire holds around 69,000 clones, with roughly 90% as singletons. This CDR3 spans 16 amino acids. CDR1 and CDR2 from the germline V gene are SNHLY and FYNNEI. V was clipped by 5 bases and J by 5 bases; unmatched bases: 9. The chain joins TRBV2 to TRBJ1-4; 9 bases are shared with TRBD1. Material: CD8+ T cells from peripheral blood mononuclear cells, obtained before pregnancy. This receptor was taken from a female donor with multiple sclerosis, enrolled in a pregnancy study. CDR3 nucleotides: TGTGCCAGCAGTAAAAGGGACAGGGACCCCAATGAAAAACTGTTTTTT. Translated: CASSKRDRDPNEKLFF.